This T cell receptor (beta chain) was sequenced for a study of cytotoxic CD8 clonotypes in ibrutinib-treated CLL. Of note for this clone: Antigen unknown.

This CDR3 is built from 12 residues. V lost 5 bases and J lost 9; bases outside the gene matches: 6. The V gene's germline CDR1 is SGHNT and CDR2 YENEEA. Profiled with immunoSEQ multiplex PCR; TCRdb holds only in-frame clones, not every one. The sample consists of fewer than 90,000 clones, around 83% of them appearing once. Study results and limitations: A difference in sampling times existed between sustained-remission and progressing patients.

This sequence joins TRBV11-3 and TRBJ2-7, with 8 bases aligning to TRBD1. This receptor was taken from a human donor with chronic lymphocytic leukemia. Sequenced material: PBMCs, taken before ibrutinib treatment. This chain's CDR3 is CASSRDRLGQYF. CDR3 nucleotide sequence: TGTGCCAGCAGCAGGGACAGGCTAGGGCAGTACTTC.